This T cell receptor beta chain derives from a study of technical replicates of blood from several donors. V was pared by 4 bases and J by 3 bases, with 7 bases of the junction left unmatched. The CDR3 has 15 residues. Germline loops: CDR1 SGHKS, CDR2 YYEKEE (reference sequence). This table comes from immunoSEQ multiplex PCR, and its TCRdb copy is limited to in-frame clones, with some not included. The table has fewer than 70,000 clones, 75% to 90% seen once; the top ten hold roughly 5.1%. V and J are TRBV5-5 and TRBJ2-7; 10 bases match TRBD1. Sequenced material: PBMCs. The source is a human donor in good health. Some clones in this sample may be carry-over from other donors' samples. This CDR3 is CASSGAGTGVYEQYF. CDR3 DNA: TGTGCCAGCAGCGGGGCCGGGACAGGGGTCTACGAGCAGTACTTC.